This T cell receptor beta chain derives from a study of T cells in localized non-small cell lung cancer. Notes on the study in general: Compared with tumor, uninvolved adjacent lung displayed greater T cell clonality, ranking highest overall.

About this clone itself: The antigen is not known.

Some clones are missing from TCRdb's copy, which holds only in-frame ones; the method was immunoSEQ multiplex PCR. Here the sample spans about 59,000 clones, approximately 90% being singletons. V lost 2 bases, J lost 5 bases, and 14 bases lay in between. Germline lookup yields CDR1 SGDLS and CDR2 YYNGEE. This CDR3 region has 14 residues. The chain couples TRBV9 to TRBJ2-7; D uncertain. This clonotype originated in a man between 40 and 75 years old with stage I lung adenocarcinoma. The specimen comprised peripheral blood, sampled before any cancer treatment. The CDR3, as DNA: TGTGCCAGCAGCGTCCTGCAGATGAGTGACGAGCAGTACTTC. This encodes CASSVLQMSDEQYF.